This record concerns one TCR beta chain sequence. The data belong to a study of follicular helper T cells after annual influenza vaccination. Whole-study context: After each seasonal flu vaccination, blood came on days 0, 7 and 28. For some subjects, blood spans the 2013-2014, 2014-2015 and 2015-2016 annual vaccinations.

V shed 3 bases and J shed 4 bases, with 4 bases lying between them. CDR1 and CDR2 (germline): SEHNR, FQNEAQ (reference sequence). This CDR3 spans 13 amino acids. Indicated time point: 2014-2015 season, 7 days after vaccination. Adults were given seasonal inactivated influenza vaccine, and blood CD4 subsets were sorted before and after vaccination. Survey level resolution was used for TCRB sequencing. TCRdb's copy holds only in-frame clones and misses some; the assay was immunoSEQ multiplex PCR. The repertoire holds more than 6,500 clones, approximately 82% seen once, with about 1.8% in the top ten. The chain links TRBV7-9 to TRBJ2-6; D is uncertain. Source: CXCR5+ CD38- circulating T follicular helper cells from blood, taken 7 days after influenza vaccination. Subset meaning: circulating Tfh, non-naive CD4+CXCR5+PD-1+ (ICOS+CD38+ or ICOS-CD38-). The sequence was collected from an adult who received the influenza vaccine. In DNA, the CDR3 is TGTGCCAGCAGCTTCACAGGGGCCAACGTCCTGACTTTC. This gives the protein CASSFTGANVLTF.